A single sample gave rise to the 14 T cell receptor beta chains below, sequenced in a study of technical replicates of blood from a few donors. Repertoires were generated with immunoSEQ multiplex PCR, while TCRdb's copy carries only in-frame clones and drops some. The repertoire includes around 75,000 clones, about 89% of them detected once, and approximately 0.28% sits in the top ten. What was sequenced was T cells isolated from PBMCs. These receptors were collected from a human donor in good health.

V is TRBV27 and J is TRBJ2-2; tentatively, D is TRBD1 (5 bases). V lost 4 bases, J lost 2 bases, and 8 bases lay in between. The CDR3 loop spans 14 amino acids. Looked up from germline, CDR1 is MNHEY and CDR2 is SMNVEV (reference sequence). The CDR3, as DNA: TGTGCCAGCAGTTGGTGGGGCAACACCGGGGAGCTGTTTTTT. Amino acids: CASSWWGNTGELFF.

J is TRBJ1-6 and V is TRBV30; 7 bases are shared with TRBD1. J lost 7 bases, V lost 2 bases, and 17 bases had no gene match. The germline gives CDR1 GTSNPN, CDR2 SVGIG (reference sequence). The CDR3 extends over 18 amino acids. DNA for the CDR3: TGTGCCTGGAGTCGAACAAAAAGCGGTCAGGGGGAAAATTCACCCCTCCACTTT. This translates into CAWSRTKSGQGENSPLHF.

The CDR3 is CANNTLDRGGEKLFF. The CDR3 coding sequence is TGTGCCAATAACACACTGGACAGGGGAGGTGAAAAACTGTTTTTT. The rearrangement joins TRBV6-5 to TRBJ1-4; 9 bases line up with TRBD1. The junction had 13 bases not matched to a gene; V was cut back by 10 bases and J by 7 bases. Germline values: CDR1 MNHEY, CDR2 SVGAGI. The CDR3 has 15 residues.

This rearrangement joins TRBV29-1 to TRBJ1-2, with TRBD1 matching 8 bases. CDR1 is SQVTM and CDR2 is ANQGSEA in the germline V gene. The CDR3 is made up of 11 amino acids. Trimming cost V 7 bases and J 6 bases; bases outside gene matches: 4. The CDR3 DNA reads TGCAGCGCCCGACAGGGGCATGGCTACACCTTC. Protein product: CSARQGHGYTF.

The V and J genes are TRBV18 and TRBJ2-7; the match to TRBD2 covers 10 bases. CDR3 length: 16 amino acids. Germline assignment: CDR1 KGHSH and CDR2 LQKENI. The J segment lost 3 bases and the V segment lost 2 bases, leaving 7 bases of the junction unmatched. The CDR3 DNA follows: TGTGCCAGCTCACCAGGCCTAGCGGGAGTTTACTACGAGCAGTACTTC. Translation gives CASSPGLAGVYYEQYF.

The chain has TRBV27 and TRBJ1-5; perhaps TRBD1 as D (5 bases). Deletions cut 5 bases from V and 0 bases from J, with 8 bases between. In germline, CDR1 is MNHEY, CDR2 SMNVEV (reference sequence). This CDR3 has 14 amino acids. The CDR3 sequence is CASSGADSNQPQHF. CDR3 nucleotides: TGTGCCAGCAGTGGGGCGGATAGCAATCAGCCCCAGCATTTT.

The chain uses TRBV5-4 and TRBJ1-1; perhaps TRBD1 as D (6 bases). V shed 5 bases and J shed 0 bases, with 14 bases lying between them. The CDR3 runs to 15 residues. Germline V lookup: CDR1 SGHNT, CDR2 YYREEE (reference sequence). The DNA for the CDR3 is TGTGCCAGCAGTATAGTAGGGGGTATGAACACTGAAGCTTTCTTT. Encoded protein: CASSIVGGMNTEAFF.

With respect to this clone: The junction differs from germline at one of its ends, possibly a read error. This chain joins TRBV7-9 and TRBJ2-7; D is possibly TRBD2 (6 bases). The CDR3 runs 18 residues. Germline lookup yields CDR1 SEHNR and CDR2 FQNEAQ (reference sequence). The CDR3 DNA sequence: TGTGCCAGCAGCTTAGGTTCTTTAGGGGACTTAAACACAGGAATTCCCTCTTTC. It yields the protein CASSLGSLGDLNTGIPSF.

Only one count was recorded for this clone. J is TRBJ2-1 and V is TRBV5-1, with D uncertain. The germline V gene encodes CDR1 SGHRS and CDR2 YFSETQ. This CDR3 contains 13 residues. V shed 5 bases and J shed 8 bases, with 14 bases lying between them. The chain's CDR3 is CASSTIPPHEQFF. Written as DNA, the CDR3 is TGCGCCAGCAGTACTATCCCGCCCCATGAGCAGTTCTTC.

This clone was recorded once. V is TRBV2 and J is TRBJ2-3; 12 nucleotides agree with TRBD2. Per the germline V gene, CDR1 is SNHLY and CDR2 is FYNNEI. This CDR3 contains 14 residues. After removal of 6 bases from V and 3 bases from J, the junction contained 1 base not matched to a gene. The CDR3 DNA reads TGTGCCAGCAGGACTAGCGGGAGAACAGATACGCAGTATTTT. It encodes CASRTSGRTDTQYF.

The chain couples TRBV28 to TRBJ2-3, with 9 bases fitting TRBD2. Trimming cost V 6 bases and J 2 bases; bases outside gene matches: 3. This CDR3 region has 14 residues. Germline CDR1 and CDR2: MDHEN and SYDVKM. Here the CDR3 DNA reads TGTGCCAGCAGCCTAGCGGGGACCACAGATACGCAGTATTTT. Encoded protein: CASSLAGTTDTQYF.

This chain joins TRBV6-1 and TRBJ2-1; possible D gene TRBD1, 6 bases. This CDR3 spans 15 amino acids. Between the trimmed V and J ends, which lost 2 bases and 1 base, there was a span of 9 bases. CDR1 is MNHNS, CDR2 SASEGT, per germline. CDR3 residues: CASSEIRGSYNEQFF. CDR3 DNA: TGTGCCAGCAGTGAAATCAGGGGATCCTACAATGAGCAGTTCTTC.

This chain connects TRBV19 to TRBJ1-1; D is possibly TRBD1 (6 bases). The CDR3 is 14 residues long. The ends were cut back, 2 bases at V and 3 bases at J, with 10 bases in the middle. CDR1 and CDR2 (germline): LNHDA, SQIVND (reference sequence). The CDR3, as DNA: TGTGCCAGTAGTATATCGTCAGGGGACACTGAAGCTTTCTTT. Its translation: CASSISSGDTEAFF.

The gene calls are TRBV4-1 and TRBJ1-2; the D gene is possibly TRBD1 (6 bases). V lost 2 bases to trimming and J lost 7 bases, with 14 bases between them. Germline V lookup: CDR1 MGHRA, CDR2 YSYEKL. The CDR3 consists of 14 residues. CDR3 region: CASSQRNRAGGYTF. CDR3 nucleotide sequence: TGCGCCAGCAGCCAACGAAACAGGGCTGGTGGCTACACCTTC.